One sample yielded the 3 T cell receptor beta chains listed below, sequenced in a study of T cells after somatic rescue of genetic block. Repertoires were generated with immunoSEQ multiplex PCR, while TCRdb's copy carries only in-frame clones and drops some. The top ten hold approximately 15% of the sample, which has over 12,000 clones, 72% seen once. Sequenced sample: peripheral blood mononuclear cells (PBMCs). The receptors derive from a boy between 10 and 17 years old.

This chain uses TRBV7-2 with TRBJ1-3, with D perhaps matching TRBD1 (5 bases). CDR1 is SGHTA, CDR2 FQGNSA, per germline. The CDR3 has 15 amino acids. The V gene lost 5 bases and the J gene lost 0 bases, with 11 bases spanning the gap. DNA of the CDR3: TGTGCCAGCAGCCTCCGACAGAGCTCTGGAAACACCATATATTTT. Its protein product is CASSLRQSSGNTIYF.

This clone is a singleton in its sample. This chain links TRBV11-2 with TRBJ1-1; D not certain. The V end was cut by 2 bases, the J end by 0 bases, with 19 bases between. CDR3 size: 18 residues. Germline assignment: CDR1 SGHAT and CDR2 FQNNGV. The CDR3 DNA reads as TGTGCCAGCAGCTTAACAGAAACCCTCTATACTATGAACACTGAAGCTTTCTTT. This codes for CASSLTETLYTMNTEAFF. The full variable domain, with the rest looked up from reference TRBV11-2 and TRBJ1-1, is EAGVAQSPRYKIIEKRQSVAFWCNPISGHATLYWYQQILGQGPKLLIQFQNNGVVDDSQLPKDRFSAERLKGVDSTLKIQPAKLEDSAVYLCASSLTETLYTMNTEAFFGQGTRLTVV.

V usage is TRBV7-9 and J usage is TRBJ2-7, with D possibly TRBD1 on 6 matching bases. The CDR3 has 15 residues. Germline V gene lookup returns CDR1 SEHNR and CDR2 FQNEAQ (reference sequence). The V end lost 1 base, the J end lost 2 bases, and 12 bases lay between the germline ends. CDR3 nucleotides: TGTGCCAGCAGCTTAGACTGGGGGCGCACCTACGAGCAGTACTTC. It encodes CASSLDWGRTYEQYF.